The entry below gives a single TCR beta chain sequence along with its context. Only in-frame clones appear in the TCRdb table, and some are missing; sequencing was by immunoSEQ multiplex PCR. The table has about 140,000 clones, around 77% seen once; the top ten hold around 30%. This specimen comes from a study of cytotoxic CD8 clonotypes in ibrutinib-treated CLL. Trimming shortened V by 1 base and J by 2 bases, and 8 bases separated the two germline ends. The CDR3 contains 14 residues. CDR1 is KGHSH and CDR2 is LQKENI in the germline V gene. This chain joins TRBV18 and TRBJ1-1; no definite D call. The source material was PBMCs, sampled after 12 months of ibrutinib treatment. The receptor was isolated from a human donor with chronic lymphocytic leukemia. The CDR3 region is CASSPLASNTEAFF. The CDR3, as DNA: TGTGCCAGCTCACCACTGGCCAGTAACACTGAAGCTTTCTTT.